Given below is one TCR beta chain in context. Produced via immunoSEQ multiplex PCR; TCRdb's table is partial and in-frame only. The table has roughly 100,000 clones, 77% seen once. The entry originates in a study of blood T cell repertoires in COVID-19. Study background: Material from acute and convalescent COVID-19 was sourced from the United States, Italy and Spain. Sample material is recorded as cDNA or gDNA derived from T cells, B-cell-depleted T cells, or PBMCs.

Trimming took 9 bases from V and 0 from J; bases not matched to a gene: 15. The CDR3 totals 18 residues. From germline, CDR1 is MNHEY and CDR2 SMNVEV (reference sequence). The chain joins TRBV27 to TRBJ1-5; 9 bases fit TRBD1. The sample taken for sequencing was peripheral blood. The TCR originated in a woman older than 75 with acute or convalescent COVID-19. The CDR3 DNA follows: TGTGCCAGTCCGAAACCGGGACAGGGTCATTATAGCAATCAGCCCCAGCATTTT. Amino acids: CASPKPGQGHYSNQPQHF.